Listed here is a single T cell receptor beta chain. This entry comes from a study of blood T cell repertoires in COVID-19. Study-level background: Specimens from acute and convalescent COVID-19 originated in the United States, Italy and Spain. The analysed material was cDNA or gDNA that came from T cells, B-cell-depleted T cells, or PBMCs.

V lost 4 bases and J lost 1; bases outside the gene matches: 5. The germline CDR1 and CDR2 sequences are SEHNR and FQNEAQ (reference sequence). The CDR3 loop spans 16 amino acids. Measured with immunoSEQ multiplex PCR; TCRdb has only the in-frame clones, and not every one. The sample carries approximately 89,000 clones, 70% to 90% recorded once. Sequencing used peripheral blood. This TCR derives from a man in his 70s with acute or convalescent COVID-19. The chain employs TRBV7-9 and TRBJ2-1; TRBD1 agrees at 9 bases. The CDR3 DNA reads TGTGCCAGCAGCTCGGAGGGACAGGGTTCCTACAATGAGCAGTTCTTC. Its translation: CASSSEGQGSYNEQFF.